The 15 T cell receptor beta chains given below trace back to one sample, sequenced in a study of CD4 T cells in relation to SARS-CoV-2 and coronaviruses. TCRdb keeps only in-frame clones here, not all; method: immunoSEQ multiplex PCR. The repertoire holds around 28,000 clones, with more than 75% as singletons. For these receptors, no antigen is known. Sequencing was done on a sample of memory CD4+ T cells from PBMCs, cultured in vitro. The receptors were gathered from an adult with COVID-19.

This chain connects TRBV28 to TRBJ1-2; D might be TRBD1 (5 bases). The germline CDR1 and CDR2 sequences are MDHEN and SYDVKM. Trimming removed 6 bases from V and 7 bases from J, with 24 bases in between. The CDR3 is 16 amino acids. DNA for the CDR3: TGTGCCAGCAGAGCCCTTGCGGGGCCCAGACGCGTTGGCTACACCTTC. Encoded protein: CASRALAGPRRVGYTF.

The CDR3 sequence is CATPTGILKREKLFF. The CDR3, as DNA: TGTGCCACGCCGACCGGGATCCTAAAACGCGAAAAACTGTTTTTT. The chain couples TRBV10-3 to TRBJ1-4, with D unresolved. Trimming pared 10 bases from V and 8 bases from J, leaving 23 bases between. Germline V gene sequence: CDR1 ENHRY, CDR2 SYGVKD. The CDR3 contains 15 residues.

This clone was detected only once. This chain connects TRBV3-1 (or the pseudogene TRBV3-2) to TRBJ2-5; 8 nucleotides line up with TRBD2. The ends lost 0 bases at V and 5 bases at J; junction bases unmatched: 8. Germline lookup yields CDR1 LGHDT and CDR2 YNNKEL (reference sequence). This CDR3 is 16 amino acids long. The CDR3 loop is CASSQEGTGGPETQYF. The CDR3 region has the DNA TGTGCCAGCAGCCAAGAGGGAACGGGAGGGCCGGAGACCCAGTACTTC.

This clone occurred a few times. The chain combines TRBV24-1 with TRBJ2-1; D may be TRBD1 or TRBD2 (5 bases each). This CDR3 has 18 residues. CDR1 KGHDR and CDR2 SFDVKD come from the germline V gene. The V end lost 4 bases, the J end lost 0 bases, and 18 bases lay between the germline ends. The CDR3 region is CATSDTLRGLSSYNEQFF. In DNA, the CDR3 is TGTGCCACCAGTGACACCCTACGGGGCTTGAGCTCCTACAATGAGCAGTTCTTC.

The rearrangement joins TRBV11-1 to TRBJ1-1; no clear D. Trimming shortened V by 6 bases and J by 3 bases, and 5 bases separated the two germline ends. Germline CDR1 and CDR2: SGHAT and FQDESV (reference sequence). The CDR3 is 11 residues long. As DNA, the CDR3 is TGTGCCAGCAGTTCCGACACTGAAGCTTTCTTT. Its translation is CASSSDTEAFF. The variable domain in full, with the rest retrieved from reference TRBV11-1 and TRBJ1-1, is EAEVAQSPRYKITEKSQAVAFWCDPISGHATLYWYRQILGQGPELLVQFQDESVVDDSQLPKDRFSAERLKGVDSTLKIQPAELGDSAMYLCASSSDTEAFFGQGTRLTVV.

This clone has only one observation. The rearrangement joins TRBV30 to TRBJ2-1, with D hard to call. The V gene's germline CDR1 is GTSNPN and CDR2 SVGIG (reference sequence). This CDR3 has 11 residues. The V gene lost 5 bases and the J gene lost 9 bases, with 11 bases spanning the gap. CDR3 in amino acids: CAWGKIGEQFF. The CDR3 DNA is TGTGCCTGGGGTAAAATCGGTGAGCAGTTCTTC.

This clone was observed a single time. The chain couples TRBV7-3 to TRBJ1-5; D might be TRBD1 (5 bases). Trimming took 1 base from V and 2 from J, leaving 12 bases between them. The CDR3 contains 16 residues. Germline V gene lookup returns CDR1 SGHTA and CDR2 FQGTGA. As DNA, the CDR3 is TGTGCCAGCAGCTTAAAGGGAGGACATGGCAATCAGCCCCAGCATTTT. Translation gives CASSLKGGHGNQPQHF. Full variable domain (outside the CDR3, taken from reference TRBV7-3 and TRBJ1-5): GAGVSQTPSNKVTEKGKYVELRCDPISGHTALYWYRQSLGQGPEFLIYFQGTGAADDSGLPNDRFFAVRPEGSVSTLKIQRTERGDSAVYLCASSLKGGHGNQPQHFGDGTRLSIL.

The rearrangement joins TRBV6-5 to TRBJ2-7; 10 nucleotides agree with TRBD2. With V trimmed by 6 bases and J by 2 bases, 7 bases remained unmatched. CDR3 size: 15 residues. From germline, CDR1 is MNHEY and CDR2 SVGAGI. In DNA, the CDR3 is TGTGCCAGCAGCGATAGCGGGAGGCCACCCTACGAGCAGTACTTC. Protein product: CASSDSGRPPYEQYF.

The CDR3 sequence is CASSSPTGRQETQYF. DNA for the CDR3: TGCGCCAGCAGCTCACCGACAGGGCGACAAGAGACCCAGTACTTC. The chain links TRBV5-1 to TRBJ2-5, with TRBD1 matching 7 bases. J was trimmed by 2 bases and V by 3 bases; bases with no gene match: 7. CDR3 length equals 15 residues. Germline CDR1 is SGHRS and CDR2 is YFSETQ.

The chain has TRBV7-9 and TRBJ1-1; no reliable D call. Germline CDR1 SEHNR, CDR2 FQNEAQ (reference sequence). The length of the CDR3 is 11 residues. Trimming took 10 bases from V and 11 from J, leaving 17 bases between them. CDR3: CATDTEFRAFF. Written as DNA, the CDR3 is TGTGCCACCGACACGGAGTTTAGGGCTTTCTTT.

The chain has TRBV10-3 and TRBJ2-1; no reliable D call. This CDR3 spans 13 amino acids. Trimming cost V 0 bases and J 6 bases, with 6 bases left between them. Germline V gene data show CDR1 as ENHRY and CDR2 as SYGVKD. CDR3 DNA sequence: TGTGCCATCAGTGAGTCGTGGGGCAATGAGCAGTTCTTC. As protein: CAISESWGNEQFF.

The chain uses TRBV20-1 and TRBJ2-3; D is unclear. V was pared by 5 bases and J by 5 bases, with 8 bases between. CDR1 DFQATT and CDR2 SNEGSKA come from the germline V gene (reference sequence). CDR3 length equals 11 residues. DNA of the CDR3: TGCAGTGCTGAACACCAAGATACGCAGTATTTT. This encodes CSAEHQDTQYF.

DNA of the CDR3: TGTGCCAGCAGTTTAGTTGCTTCGGGGGGCTACACCTTC. Translation gives CASSLVASGGYTF. The chain links TRBV28 to TRBJ1-2; D is ambiguous. Germline V gene data show CDR1 as MDHEN and CDR2 as SYDVKM. Trimming pared 2 bases from V and 8 bases from J, leaving 12 bases between. The CDR3 has 13 residues.

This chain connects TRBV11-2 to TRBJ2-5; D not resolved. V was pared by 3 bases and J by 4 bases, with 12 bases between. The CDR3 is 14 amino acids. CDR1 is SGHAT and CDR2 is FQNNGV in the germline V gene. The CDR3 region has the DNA TGTGCCAGCAGCTTGCTATATGTCGGAGAGACCCAGTACTTC. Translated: CASSLLYVGETQYF.

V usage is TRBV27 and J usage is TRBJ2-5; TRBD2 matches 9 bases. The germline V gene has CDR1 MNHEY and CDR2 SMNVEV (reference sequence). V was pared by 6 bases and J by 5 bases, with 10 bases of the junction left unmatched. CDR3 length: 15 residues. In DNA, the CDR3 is TGTGCCAGCAGGAATATAGCGGGAGTACGGGAGACCCAGTACTTC. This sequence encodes CASRNIAGVRETQYF.